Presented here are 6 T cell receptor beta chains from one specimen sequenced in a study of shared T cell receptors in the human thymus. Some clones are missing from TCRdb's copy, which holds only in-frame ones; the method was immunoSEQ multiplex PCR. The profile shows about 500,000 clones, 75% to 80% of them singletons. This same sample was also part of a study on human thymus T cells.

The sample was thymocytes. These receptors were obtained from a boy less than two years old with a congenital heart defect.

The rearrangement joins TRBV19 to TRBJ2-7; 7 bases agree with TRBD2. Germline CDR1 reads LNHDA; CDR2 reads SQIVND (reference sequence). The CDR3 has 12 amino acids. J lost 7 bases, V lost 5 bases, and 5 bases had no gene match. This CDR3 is CASSPARGEQYF. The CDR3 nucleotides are TGTGCCAGTAGTCCCGCGCGGGGGGAGCAGTACTTC.

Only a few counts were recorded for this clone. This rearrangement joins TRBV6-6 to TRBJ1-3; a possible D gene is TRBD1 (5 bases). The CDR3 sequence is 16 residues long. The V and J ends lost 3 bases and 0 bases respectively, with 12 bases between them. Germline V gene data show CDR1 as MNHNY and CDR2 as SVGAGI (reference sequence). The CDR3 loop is CASSYPGKNSGNTIYF. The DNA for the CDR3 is TGTGCCAGCAGTTATCCAGGGAAGAACTCTGGAAACACCATATATTTT.

CDR3: CASSLRDNSNQPQHF. The CDR3 DNA follows: TGTGCCAGCAGCTTAAGGGACAACAGCAATCAGCCCCAGCATTTT. The V call is TRBV13, the J call TRBJ1-5; tentatively, D is TRBD1 (6 bases). V dropped 2 bases and J dropped 1 base, with 9 bases sitting between them. Germline V gene data show CDR1 as PRHDT and CDR2 as FYEKMQ (reference sequence). This CDR3 is built from 15 residues. The full variable domain, in which reference TRBV13 and TRBJ1-5 provide the parts outside the CDR3, is AAGVIQSPRHLIKEKRETATLKCYPIPRHDTVYWYQQGPGQDPQFLISFYEKMQSDKGSIPDRFSAQQFSDYHSELNMSSLELGDSALYFCASSLRDNSNQPQHFGDGTRLSIL.

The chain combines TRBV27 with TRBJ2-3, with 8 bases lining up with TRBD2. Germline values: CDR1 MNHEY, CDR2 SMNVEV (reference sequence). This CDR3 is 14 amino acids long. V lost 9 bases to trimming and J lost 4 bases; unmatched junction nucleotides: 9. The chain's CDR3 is CASSPGGRPDTQYF. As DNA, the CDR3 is TGTGCCAGTTCCCCGGGAGGGCGTCCAGATACGCAGTATTTT.

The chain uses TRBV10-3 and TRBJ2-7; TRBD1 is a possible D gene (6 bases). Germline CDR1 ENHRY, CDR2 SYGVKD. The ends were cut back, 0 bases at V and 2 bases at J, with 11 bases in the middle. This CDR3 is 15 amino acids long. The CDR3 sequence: CAISESMGAPYEQYF. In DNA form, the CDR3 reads TGTGCCATCAGTGAGTCGATGGGGGCCCCCTACGAGCAGTACTTC.

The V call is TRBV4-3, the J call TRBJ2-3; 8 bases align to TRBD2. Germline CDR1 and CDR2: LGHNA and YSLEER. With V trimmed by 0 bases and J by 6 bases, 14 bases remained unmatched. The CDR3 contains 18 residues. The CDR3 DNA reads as TGCGCCAGCAGCCAAGAAGCGTGGGGACTAGTCCTGCGGGATACGCAGTATTTT. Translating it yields CASSQEAWGLVLRDTQYF.